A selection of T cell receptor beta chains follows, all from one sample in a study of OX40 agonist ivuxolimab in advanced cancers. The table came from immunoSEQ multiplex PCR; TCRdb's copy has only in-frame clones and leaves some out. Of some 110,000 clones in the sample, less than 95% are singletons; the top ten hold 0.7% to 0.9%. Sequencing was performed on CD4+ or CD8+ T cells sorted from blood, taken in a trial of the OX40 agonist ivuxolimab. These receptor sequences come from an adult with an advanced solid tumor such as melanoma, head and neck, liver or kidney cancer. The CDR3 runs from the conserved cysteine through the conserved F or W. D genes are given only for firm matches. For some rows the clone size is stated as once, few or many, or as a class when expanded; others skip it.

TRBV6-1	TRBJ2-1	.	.	TGTGCCAGCAGTGAAACGGGAGTCGCCTACAATGAGCAGTTCTTC	CASSETGVAYNEQFF
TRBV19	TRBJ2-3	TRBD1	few	TGTGCCAGTAGTGCAACAGGGGGCAGGGCAGATACGCAGTATTTT	CASSATGGRADTQYF
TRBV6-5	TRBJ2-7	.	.	TGTGCCAGCAGTTACTCGCTGACCTCTGTCTACGAGCAGTACTTC	CASSYSLTSVYEQYF
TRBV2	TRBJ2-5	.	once	TGTGCCAGTTGTAGGAGGGCTAGAGAAGAGACCCAGTACTTC	CASCRRAREETQYF
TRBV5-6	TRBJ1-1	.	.	TGTGCCAGCAGCTTAGACACTGAAGCTTTCTTT	CASSLDTEAFF
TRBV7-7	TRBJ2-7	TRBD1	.	TGTGCTAGCAGCGCCACCGGGACAGGGGGCGACGAGCAGTACTTC	CASSATGTGGDEQYF
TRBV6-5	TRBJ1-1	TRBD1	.	TGTGCCAGCAGTTACTCGACAGGGGGTCCCGTTGAAGCTTTCTTT	CASSYSTGGPVEAFF
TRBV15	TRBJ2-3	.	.	TGTGCCACCAGCAGAGGAGCTGGAGGGCCAGATACGCAGTATTTT	CATSRGAGGPDTQYF
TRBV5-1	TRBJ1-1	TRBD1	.	TGCGCCAGCAGCTTTCGGACAGGGGGGGTCATGAACACTGAAGCTTTCTTT	CASSFRTGGVMNTEAFF
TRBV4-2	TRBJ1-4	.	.	TGTGCCAGCAGCCAATCAGGGGCCGAGGCTGAAAAACTGTTTTTT	CASSQSGAEAEKLFF
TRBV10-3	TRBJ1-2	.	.	TGTGCCATCAGCGCAGGGACAAAGGATCGGGATGGCTACACCTTC	CAISAGTKDRDGYTF
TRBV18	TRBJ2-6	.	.	TGTGCCAGCTCACCAACCCCGGGGGGCGCCCAAGGCTCTGGGGCCAACGTCCTGACTTTC	CASSPTPGGAQGSGANVLTF
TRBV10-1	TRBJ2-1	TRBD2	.	TGCGCCAGCAGTGGTAGGACTAGCGGGAACAATGAGCAGTTCTTC	CASSGRTSGNNEQFF
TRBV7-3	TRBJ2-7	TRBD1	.	TGTGCCAGCAGCTTAGGTCCGGGACAGTACTACGAGCAGTACTTC	CASSLGPGQYYEQYF
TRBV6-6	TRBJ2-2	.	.	TGTGCCAGCAGTTACCTCACCGCATCCGCCGAGCTGTTTTTT	CASSYLTASAELFF
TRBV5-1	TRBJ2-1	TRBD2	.	TGCGCCAGCAGCTTAGAAGCGGGAGTAATTAATGAGCAGTTCTTC	CASSLEAGVINEQFF
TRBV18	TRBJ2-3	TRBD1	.	TGTGCCAGCTCACTCCAGGGGGCGCAAGATACGCAGTATTTT	CASSLQGAQDTQYF
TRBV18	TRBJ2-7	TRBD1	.	TGTGCCAGCTCCCGGGGACAGGGGCCGTCCTACGAGCAGTACTTC	CASSRGQGPSYEQYF
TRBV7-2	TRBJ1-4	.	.	TGTGCCAGCAGCTTAGGATCGGTCTCCGGTGAAAAACTGTTTTTT	CASSLGSVSGEKLFF
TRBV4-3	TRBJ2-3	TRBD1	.	TGCGCCAGCAGCGACAGGGGTAGAGATACGCAGTATTTT	CASSDRGRDTQYF
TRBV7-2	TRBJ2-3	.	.	TGTGCCAGCAGCGGTGCGGGGCCCTATGATACGCAGTATTTT	CASSGAGPYDTQYF
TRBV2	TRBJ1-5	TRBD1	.	TGTGCCAGCAGTGTGGGACAGGGGCCCCAGCCCCAGCATTTT	CASSVGQGPQPQHF